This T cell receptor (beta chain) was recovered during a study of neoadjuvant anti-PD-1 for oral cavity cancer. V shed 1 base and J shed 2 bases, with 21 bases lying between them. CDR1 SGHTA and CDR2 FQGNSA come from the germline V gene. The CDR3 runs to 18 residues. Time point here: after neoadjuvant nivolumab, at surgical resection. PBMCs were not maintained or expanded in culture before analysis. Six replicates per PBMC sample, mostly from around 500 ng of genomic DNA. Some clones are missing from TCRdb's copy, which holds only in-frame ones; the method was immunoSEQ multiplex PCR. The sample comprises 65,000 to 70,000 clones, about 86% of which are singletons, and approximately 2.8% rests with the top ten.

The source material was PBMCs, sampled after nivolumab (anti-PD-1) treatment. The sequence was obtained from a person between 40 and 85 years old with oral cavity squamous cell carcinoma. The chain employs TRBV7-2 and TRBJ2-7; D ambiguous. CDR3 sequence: CASSLGGDWQRSAYEQYF. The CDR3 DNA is TGTGCCAGCAGCTTAGGGGGTGATTGGCAGCGAAGTGCCTACGAGCAGTACTTC.